This T cell receptor beta chain derives from a study of T cell changes during pregnancy in multiple sclerosis. Profiling relied on immunoSEQ multiplex PCR, and the TCRdb table lists in-frame clones only, not all of them. Of tens of thousands of clones listed, roughly 92% are singletons. Germline V gene sequence: CDR1 SGHRS, CDR2 YFSETQ. V lost 0 bases to trimming and J lost 1 base; unmatched junction nucleotides: 6. The CDR3 spans 17 residues. The origin of this receptor is a female donor with multiple sclerosis, enrolled in a pregnancy study. Material: CD4+ T cells from peripheral blood mononuclear cells, obtained in the first trimester of pregnancy. The J gene is TRBJ2-5, the V gene TRBV5-1, with 10 nucleotides matching TRBD2. CDR3: CASSLGLAGLIQETQYF. CDR3 nucleotides: TGCGCCAGCAGCTTGGGACTAGCGGGCCTCATCCAAGAGACCCAGTACTTC. The full variable domain, its missing parts supplied by reference TRBV5-1 and TRBJ2-5, is KAGVTQTPRYLIKTRGQQVTLSCSPISGHRSVSWYQQTPGQGLQFLFEYFSETQRNKGNFPGRFSGRQFSNSRSEMNVSTLELGDSALYLCASSLGLAGLIQETQYFGPGTRLLVL.